The rows below give T cell receptor beta chains drawn from one sample of a study of CD8+CD57+ T cells in acquired aplastic anemia. TCRdb reprocessed the reads via MiXCR and lists one record per CDR3 protein. Among some 200,000 distinct CDR3 sequences listed, just under 50% were seen once. The sample comprised sorted CD4+, CD8+, or CD8+CD57+ T cells (not recorded which) from PBMCs. These receptor sequences come from a human donor with aplastic anemia. Both conserved end residues are part of each CDR3. The order of the fields is CDR3 protein, CDR3 DNA, clone size, D gene, V gene, J gene. A D gene is named only where the DNA matches it firmly. A clone size is listed for some rows: how often the clone was seen (once, few, many), or a class if it is expanded.

cdr3_aa: CASSRGGANEKLFF
cdr3_nt: TGCGCCAGCAGCCGAGGGGGAGCTAATGAAAAACTGTTTTTT
clone_size: many
d_call: NA
v_call: TRBV5-1
j_call: TRBJ1-4

cdr3_aa: CASSSRWGEQYF
cdr3_nt: TGTGCCAGCAGCTCACGATGGGGCGAGCAGTACTTC
clone_size: NA
d_call: NA
v_call: TRBV7-2
j_call: TRBJ2-7

cdr3_aa: CASSFTGSTDTQYF
cdr3_nt: TGTGCCAGCAGCTTTACTGGGAGCACAGATACGCAGTATTTT
clone_size: many
d_call: NA
v_call: TRBV5-5
j_call: TRBJ2-3

cdr3_aa: CASTGLAETDTQYF
cdr3_nt: TGTGCCAGCACGGGACTAGCGGAGACAGATACGCAGTATTTT
clone_size: NA
d_call: TRBD2
v_call: TRBV5-8
j_call: TRBJ2-3

cdr3_aa: CASSHMGGEQYF
cdr3_nt: TGTGCCAGCAGCCACATGGGAGGCGAGCAGTACTTC
clone_size: few
d_call: NA
v_call: TRBV7-2
j_call: TRBJ2-7

cdr3_aa: CASSLSTVSGANVLTF
cdr3_nt: TGCGCCAGCAGCTTGTCGACGGTTAGTGGGGCCAACGTCCTGACTTTC
clone_size: many
d_call: NA
v_call: TRBV5-1
j_call: TRBJ2-6

cdr3_aa: CSARDLRGFEPLHF
cdr3_nt: TGCAGTGCTAGAGATCTCCGGGGGTTTGAGCCCCTCCACTTT
clone_size: once
d_call: NA
v_call: TRBV20-1
j_call: TRBJ1-6

cdr3_aa: CSARPWTEGNTEAFF
cdr3_nt: TGCAGTGCTAGACCCTGGACAGAGGGGAACACTGAAGCTTTCTTT
clone_size: NA
d_call: NA
v_call: TRBV20-1
j_call: TRBJ1-1

cdr3_aa: CATKNGRAYEQFF
cdr3_nt: TGTGCCACCAAGAACGGGAGGGCCTACGAGCAGTTCTTC
clone_size: NA
d_call: TRBD2
v_call: TRBV15
j_call: TRBJ2-1

cdr3_aa: CASKSTGLISPLHF
cdr3_nt: TGTGCCAGTAAATCTACAGGGTTGATTTCACCCCTCCACTTT
clone_size: NA
d_call: NA
v_call: TRBV19
j_call: TRBJ1-6

cdr3_aa: CSASRDGSYEQYF
cdr3_nt: TGCAGTGCTAGTAGGGACGGTTCCTACGAGCAGTACTTC
clone_size: few
d_call: NA
v_call: TRBV20-1
j_call: TRBJ2-7

cdr3_aa: CASSLEGSPNYGYTF
cdr3_nt: TGTGCCAGCAGCTTAGAGGGGAGCCCTAACTATGGCTACACCTTC
clone_size: many
d_call: NA
v_call: TRBV11-2
j_call: TRBJ1-2

cdr3_aa: CAISYWRTSGELFF
cdr3_nt: TGTGCCATCAGTTACTGGAGGACATCCGGGGAGCTGTTTTTT
clone_size: NA
d_call: NA
v_call: TRBV10-3
j_call: TRBJ2-2

cdr3_aa: CASSLITGSHDSGYTF
cdr3_nt: TGTGCCAGCAGTTTAATCACAGGATCCCACGATAGTGGCTACACCTTC
clone_size: NA
d_call: NA
v_call: TRBV9
j_call: TRBJ1-2

cdr3_aa: CASTDSFPYEQYF
cdr3_nt: TGCGCCAGCACCGACAGTTTTCCCTACGAGCAGTACTTC
clone_size: many
d_call: NA
v_call: TRBV5-1
j_call: TRBJ2-7

cdr3_aa: CASSLGRLGAFF
cdr3_nt: TGTGCCAGCAGTTTAGGCAGACTCGGAGCTTTCTTT
clone_size: NA
d_call: NA
v_call: TRBV12-3/TRBV12-4
j_call: TRBJ1-1

cdr3_aa: CASSSPGQGSVSSEAFF
cdr3_nt: TGTGCCAGCAGCTCTCCGGGACAGGGCTCGGTTAGCTCTGAAGCTTTCTTT
clone_size: NA
d_call: TRBD1
v_call: TRBV7-6
j_call: TRBJ1-1

cdr3_aa: CASSVGGGVSYNEQFF
cdr3_nt: TGTGCCAGCAGCGTAGGAGGGGGGGTCTCCTACAATGAGCAGTTCTTC
clone_size: many
d_call: NA
v_call: TRBV9
j_call: TRBJ2-1

cdr3_aa: CASSETSGRYADTQYF
cdr3_nt: TGTGCCAGCAGCGAGACTAGCGGGAGGTACGCAGATACGCAGTATTTT
clone_size: NA
d_call: TRBD2
v_call: TRBV9
j_call: TRBJ2-3

cdr3_aa: CATRAGPNTEAFF
cdr3_nt: TGTGCCACCCGGGCAGGGCCGAACACTGAAGCTTTCTTT
clone_size: NA
d_call: NA
v_call: TRBV19
j_call: TRBJ1-1

cdr3_aa: CATSRGTGELNYGYTF
cdr3_nt: TGTGCCACCAGCAGAGGGACAGGGGAACTAAACTATGGCTACACCTTC
clone_size: few
d_call: TRBD1
v_call: TRBV15
j_call: TRBJ1-2

cdr3_aa: CSAPAAGILDTEAFF
cdr3_nt: TGCAGTGCTCCCGCTGCCGGGATCCTTGACACTGAAGCTTTCTTT
clone_size: many
d_call: NA
v_call: TRBV20-1
j_call: TRBJ1-1

cdr3_aa: CASWSRADTYEQYF
cdr3_nt: TGTGCCAGCTGGTCTCGAGCGGACACCTACGAGCAGTACTTC
clone_size: NA
d_call: NA
v_call: TRBV2
j_call: TRBJ2-7

cdr3_aa: CASSQDREDNYGYTF
cdr3_nt: TGCGCCAGCAGCCAAGATAGGGAGGACAACTATGGCTACACCTTC
clone_size: NA
d_call: NA
v_call: TRBV4-3
j_call: TRBJ1-2

cdr3_aa: CASSEGNYGYTF
cdr3_nt: TGCGCCAGCAGTGAAGGCAACTATGGCTACACCTTC
clone_size: NA
d_call: NA
v_call: TRBV10-2
j_call: TRBJ1-2

cdr3_aa: CASSQALLAGVSDTQYF
cdr3_nt: TGCGCCAGCAGCCAAGCCCTTCTAGCGGGAGTCTCAGATACGCAGTATTTT
clone_size: NA
d_call: TRBD2
v_call: TRBV4-1
j_call: TRBJ2-3

cdr3_aa: CASSLTKAFF
cdr3_nt: TGTGCCAGCAGCTTGACCAAAGCTTTCTTT
clone_size: few
d_call: NA
v_call: TRBV7-9
j_call: TRBJ1-1

cdr3_aa: CAITSGPNTGELFF
cdr3_nt: TGTGCCATCACTAGCGGACCAAACACCGGGGAGCTGTTTTTT
clone_size: many
d_call: TRBD2
v_call: TRBV6-1
j_call: TRBJ2-2

cdr3_aa: CASSLGQLVEVTF
cdr3_nt: TGCGCCAGCAGCTTGGGACAGCTTGTCGAGGTCACCTTC
clone_size: many
d_call: NA
v_call: TRBV5-1
j_call: TRBJ1-2

cdr3_aa: CASRGVVQPQHF
cdr3_nt: TGTGCCAGCAGGGGGGTAGTGCAGCCCCAGCATTTT
clone_size: NA
d_call: NA
v_call: TRBV7-6
j_call: TRBJ1-5

cdr3_aa: CASKDERDAEAFF
cdr3_nt: TGTGCCAGCAAGGATGAACGGGACGCTGAAGCTTTCTTT
clone_size: many
d_call: NA
v_call: TRBV2
j_call: TRBJ1-1

cdr3_aa: CSVGQGDAYEQYF
cdr3_nt: TGCAGCGTCGGACAGGGAGATGCCTACGAGCAGTACTTC
clone_size: few
d_call: TRBD1
v_call: TRBV29-1
j_call: TRBJ2-7

cdr3_aa: CASSELPNTEAFF
cdr3_nt: TGTGCCAGCAGTGAACTCCCGAACACTGAAGCTTTCTTT
clone_size: NA
d_call: NA
v_call: TRBV2
j_call: TRBJ1-1

cdr3_aa: CASSQGPGEQYF
cdr3_nt: TGTGCCAGCAGTCAGGGCCCAGGCGAGCAGTACTTC
clone_size: many
d_call: NA
v_call: TRBV28
j_call: TRBJ2-7

cdr3_aa: CAITEGGTGTDYGYTF
cdr3_nt: TGTGCCATCACCGAGGGTGGTACAGGGACGGACTATGGCTACACCTTC
clone_size: once
d_call: NA
v_call: TRBV10-3
j_call: TRBJ1-2

cdr3_aa: CATSSATGGIYEQYF
cdr3_nt: TGTGCCACGTCCTCCGCGACAGGGGGCATCTACGAGCAGTACTTC
clone_size: once
d_call: TRBD1
v_call: TRBV27
j_call: TRBJ2-7

cdr3_aa: CASSKTRLAGVADTQYF
cdr3_nt: TGTGCCAGCAGCAAAACTCGACTAGCGGGAGTGGCAGATACGCAGTATTTT
clone_size: NA
d_call: TRBD2
v_call: TRBV14
j_call: TRBJ2-3

cdr3_aa: CSVLPGHRATQYF
cdr3_nt: TGCAGCGTTTTACCGGGACATCGAGCGACCCAGTACTTC
clone_size: many
d_call: NA
v_call: TRBV29-1
j_call: TRBJ2-5

cdr3_aa: CASSPPGLAGVETQYF
cdr3_nt: TGTGCCAGCAGCCCGCCGGGACTAGCGGGAGTAGAGACCCAGTACTTC
clone_size: many
d_call: TRBD2
v_call: TRBV7-9
j_call: TRBJ2-5

cdr3_aa: CASSRLGGRSYEQYF
cdr3_nt: TGTGCCAGCAGCCGACTGGGGGGCCGTTCCTACGAGCAGTACTTT
clone_size: NA
d_call: NA
v_call: TRBV7-8
j_call: TRBJ2-7

cdr3_aa: CASSLSGTGNTIYF
cdr3_nt: TGCGCCAGCAGCTTGTCAGGGACGGGAAACACCATATATTTT
clone_size: many
d_call: NA
v_call: TRBV5-1
j_call: TRBJ1-3

cdr3_aa: CASGLGQDIRDRGEETQYF
cdr3_nt: TGTGCTAGTGGTTTGGGACAGGACATTCGAGATCGGGGGGAAGAGACCCAGTACTTC
clone_size: NA
d_call: NA
v_call: TRBV12-5
j_call: TRBJ2-5

cdr3_aa: CASSKGAEDGYTF
cdr3_nt: TGTGCCAGCAGCAAGGGGGCAGAAGATGGCTACACCTTC
clone_size: NA
d_call: TRBD1
v_call: TRBV7-2
j_call: TRBJ1-2

cdr3_aa: CASSLRRDSPLHF
cdr3_nt: TGTGCCAGCAGTTTGAGACGGGATTCACCCCTCCACTTT
clone_size: NA
d_call: NA
v_call: TRBV12-3/TRBV12-4
j_call: TRBJ1-6

cdr3_aa: CASSLSPNTGELFF
cdr3_nt: TGTGCCAGCAGCTTAAGCCCGAACACCGGGGAGCTGTTTTTT
clone_size: many
d_call: NA
v_call: TRBV7-3
j_call: TRBJ2-2

cdr3_aa: CASIQPGLAGGGTGELFF
cdr3_nt: TGTGCCAGCATCCAGCCCGGGCTAGCGGGGGGTGGCACCGGGGAGCTGTTTTTT
clone_size: once
d_call: TRBD2
v_call: TRBV6-1
j_call: TRBJ2-2

cdr3_aa: CSALAPYTDTQYF
cdr3_nt: TGCAGTGCCCTAGCGCCCTACACAGATACGCAGTATTTT
clone_size: NA
d_call: NA
v_call: TRBV20-1
j_call: TRBJ2-3

cdr3_aa: CASSQGKIPSGNIQYF
cdr3_nt: TGCGCCAGCAGCCAAGGGAAGATCCCGAGTGGAAACATTCAGTACTTC
clone_size: many
d_call: NA
v_call: TRBV4-1
j_call: TRBJ2-4